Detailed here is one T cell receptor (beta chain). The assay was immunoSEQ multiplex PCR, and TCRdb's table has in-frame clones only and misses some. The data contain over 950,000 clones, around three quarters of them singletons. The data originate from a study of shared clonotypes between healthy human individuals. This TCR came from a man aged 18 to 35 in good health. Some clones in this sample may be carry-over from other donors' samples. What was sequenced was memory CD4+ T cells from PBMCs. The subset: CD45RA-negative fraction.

CDR3 coding DNA: TGTGCCAGTAGTCAAGGGTGGGGCGACTACGAGCAGTACTTC. Translated: CASSQGWGDYEQYF. J is TRBJ2-7 and V is TRBV19; D perhaps matches TRBD1 (5 bases). Germline loops: CDR1 LNHDA, CDR2 SQIVND (reference sequence). The CDR3 is 14 residues long. The V gene lost 5 bases and the J gene lost 3 bases, with 14 bases spanning the gap.